This TCR beta chain was sequenced in a study of Ad26.COV2.S vaccination and SARS-CoV-2 variants. Study results and limitations: Post-vaccination breadth of spike-specific CD8+ and CD4+ T cell responses was reportedly substantial.

There are 15 residues in the CDR3. After removal of 2 bases from V and 6 bases from J, the junction contained 3 bases not matched to a gene. The germline V gene has CDR1 SGHVS and CDR2 FQNEAQ. As concerns this clone: Its target is not known.

Treatment in this sample: about 20 received Ad26.COV2.S at low or high dose, single or two shots; about five received placebo; per-sample allocation not given. Day 63 following the first vaccine or placebo injection was when the samples were taken. Generated by immunoSEQ multiplex PCR, the TCRdb table keeps only in-frame clones and is missing some. The sample has about 320,000 clones, 70% to 90% seen once. The clonotype was recovered from a person aged 18 to 65 who received the Ad26.COV2.S COVID-19 vaccine or a placebo. The rearrangement joins TRBV7-8 to TRBJ2-1; 11 nucleotides line up with TRBD2. Specimen: peripheral blood, collected in a trial of Ad26.COV2.S vaccine versus placebo. CDR3 nucleotide sequence: TGTGCCAGCAGCTTAAGGCTAGCGGGGGGCAATGAGCAGTTCTTC. As protein: CASSLRLAGGNEQFF. The complete variable domain, with remaining parts taken from reference TRBV7-8 and TRBJ2-1, reads GAGVSQSPRYKVAKRGQDVALRCDPISGHVSLFWYQQALGQGPEFLTYFQNEAQLDKSGLPSDRFFAERPEGSVSTLKIQRTQQEDSAVYLCASSLRLAGGNEQFFGPGTRLTVL.